This T cell receptor (beta chain) comes out of a study of radiotherapy plus CTLA-4 blockade in lung cancer. About the research overall: Disease control was present in 31% of patients, and objective responses in roughly 17%.

For this clone: The antigen is not known.

General study points: TCR clones of tumor origin grew in blood after radiotherapy plus ipilimumab. Dynamics of early blood T cell clones, together with interferon-beta, were reportedly the best predictors of response.

The protocol was immunoSEQ multiplex PCR, while the TCRdb copy is restricted to in-frame clones and leaves out a portion. The profile shows approximately 44,000 clones, roughly four fifths of them singletons. With ipilimumab providing CTLA-4 blockade, focal radiation was administered to patients who had chemo-refractory metastatic non-small-cell lung cancer. V lost 4 bases and J lost 1, with 10 bases in between. The germline gives CDR1 WNHNN, CDR2 SYGVQD (reference sequence). The CDR3 loop spans 14 amino acids. This sequence originates from a human donor with non-small cell lung cancer who had stable disease on radiotherapy plus ipilimumab. Material: peripheral blood, obtained from a patient treated with radiotherapy plus ipilimumab. The rearrangement joins TRBV10-1 to TRBJ1-1; tentative D call: TRBD1 (5 bases). The CDR3 coding sequence is TGCGCCAGCAGTGGCCCAGGGCGGAACACTGAAGCTTTCTTT. It yields the protein CASSGPGRNTEAFF.